This record covers a single T cell receptor beta chain. This receptor's antigen is unknown. Base qualities are not recorded, but no much larger clone differs from it by a single base. This specimen belongs to a study of blood T cell repertoires in COVID-19 (dated by TCRdb to 2018 to 2021). About the investigation overall: Samples covering the acute and convalescent phases of COVID-19 were provided by collaborators in the United States, Italy and Spain. The material from the prospective study consisted of cDNA or gDNA derived from T cells, B-cell-depleted T cells, or PBMCs. The dataset comprised deeply sampled blood TCRbeta repertoires from subjects exposed to, actively infected with, or recovered from COVID-19. The repertoires were released in a freely available public database meant as a resource for research on the immune response to SARS-CoV-2. The samples were drawn from two sources: the first 160 participants of the ongoing ImmuneRACE study, and 1,254 subjects contributed by 6 global collaborators. Nearly every sample came with metadata listing a de-identified subject ID, COVID-19 status, age in years and sex. HLA class I and class II types, where available, came from metadata supplied by the sample provider rather than from assay-based typing.

Results and caveats for the whole study, not just this receptor: The quantity of clinical and demographic metadata differed by source and by participant and was supplied without curation.

The immunoSEQ Assay, a bias-controlled multiplex PCR, was used to amplify TCRbeta CDR3 regions from genomic DNA. Per the authors' processing: The number of nucleated cells in each sample was estimated by amplification of reference gene primers within the assay. Sequence reads were collapsed and filtered to measure the absolute abundance of every unique TCRbeta CDR3 rearrangement. For each sample, productive Simpson clonality was calculated as the square root of Simpson's diversity index over productive rearrangements. The clones in this table, taken by TCRdb from immuneACCESS, are in-frame only. Not every clone is retained; where verified, under half of the shortfall comes from an unresolved V gene, and the cause of the rest is unknown. That table gives V, J and clone size, and the DNA gave D and trimming. The sample includes about 41,000 clones, with about four fifths observed a single time. The ten largest account for approximately 43% of the sample.

Whole blood was collected in K2EDTA tubes by collaborating institutions according to the institutions' own protocols. For TCRbeta analysis, collaborators shipped samples as frozen whole blood, isolated PBMCs, or DNA extracted from either of those sample types. The CDR3 holds 14 amino acids from the cysteine to the phenylalanine. Just the 42-base CDR3 DNA is kept, in frame starting at base 1. In the germline V gene (reference sequence), CDR1 corresponds to MNHEY and CDR2 to SMNVEV. Trimming at the junction amounts to 4 bases on V and 4 bases on J, and the germline ends lie 13 bases apart. The sequenced material came from peripheral blood. Recombination connected TRBV27 to TRBJ1-1; the D gene cannot be resolved reliably. The sequence was obtained from a woman older than 75 with acute or convalescent COVID-19. In nucleotides, the sequence is TGTGCCAGCAGTTACGGTGTTCTAGGCACTGAAGCTTTCTTT. Translated, this gives CASSYGVLGTEAFF.